Below are 8 T cell receptor beta chains sequenced from a single sample in a study of blood T cell repertoires in COVID-19. Data came from immunoSEQ multiplex PCR; TCRdb stores just in-frame clones and leaves some out. Here the sample spans roughly 150,000 clones, around three quarters being singletons. Material: PBMCs or T cells enriched from blood (not recorded which). These receptors came from a woman between 65 and 79 years old in a cohort exposed to, infected with or recovered from COVID-19 (not recorded which).

This clone was detected once. The CDR3 DNA is TGCGCCAGCAGCCAAGGAGCCGGTGATGGAGAGACCCAGTACTTC. Encoded protein: CASSQGAGDGETQYF. This chain uses TRBV4-3 with TRBJ2-5; unclear D gene. The CDR3 loop spans 15 amino acids. CDR1 and CDR2 (germline): LGHNA, YSLEER. V was pared by 1 base and J by 4 bases, with 13 bases between.

The genes are TRBV7-9 and TRBJ1-1, with 9 bases aligning to TRBD1. The length of the CDR3 is 14 residues. Germline V lookup: CDR1 SEHNR, CDR2 FQNEAQ (reference sequence). The V and J ends lost 4 bases and 4 bases, in that order; junction bases with no gene match: 4. This chain's CDR3 is CASSYTGGSTEAFF. In DNA form, the CDR3 reads TGTGCCAGCAGCTACACAGGGGGCTCCACTGAAGCTTTCTTT.

This clone was recorded only once. This chain connects TRBV10-3 to TRBJ1-6; TRBD1 might be the D (6 bases). The CDR3 runs to 13 residues. Per germline, CDR1 ENHRY and CDR2 SYGVKD. V lost 8 bases to trimming and J lost 6 bases, with 11 bases between them. The CDR3 bases are TGTGCCATCGCCGACAGGTTTAATTCACCCCTCCACTTT. Its protein is CAIADRFNSPLHF.

The genes are TRBV20-1 and TRBJ2-5, with unresolved D. The CDR3 is 12 amino acids. Trimming removed 3 bases at V and 5 bases at J, with 10 bases between. Germline CDR1 reads DFQATT; CDR2 reads SNEGSKA (reference sequence). This CDR3 reads CSASSGAETQYF. CDR3 coding DNA: TGCAGTGCTAGTTCAGGTGCTGAGACCCAGTACTTC.

The chain couples TRBV7-2 to TRBJ2-5, with TRBD1 as a possible D gene (7 bases). V lost 0 bases to trimming and J lost 4 bases, with 12 bases between them. Germline V gene lookup returns CDR1 SGHTA and CDR2 FQGNSA. The CDR3 has 15 amino acids. The CDR3, as DNA: TGTGCCAGCAGCTTAGCATCAGGGGGGATAGAGACCCAGTACTTC. It yields the protein CASSLASGGIETQYF.

This clone turned up a few times. The genes are TRBV18 and TRBJ1-2; the D is unclear. Germline V gene lookup returns CDR1 KGHSH and CDR2 LQKENI. V lost 3 bases and J lost 4, with 12 bases in between. This CDR3 has 14 residues. Written as DNA, the CDR3 is TGTGCCAGCTCACCGAGCCCGGTCCTCTATGGCTACACCTTC. This codes for CASSPSPVLYGYTF.

This chain joins TRBV21-1 and TRBJ2-3; the D segment call TRBD2 is taken from the table without a DNA check. TRBV21-1 is listed as a pseudogene. This CDR3 region has 17 residues. The CDR3 nucleotides are TGTGCCAGCAGCAAACAGGCGGCTAGCGGGAGTGCAGATACGCAGTATTTT. Its translation: CASSKQAASGSADTQYF.

This clone was detected once. This rearrangement joins TRBV29-1 to TRBJ2-1, with D perhaps TRBD2 (6 bases). Between the trimmed V and J ends, which lost 4 bases and 5 bases, there was a span of 18 bases. The germline CDR1 and CDR2 sequences are SQVTM and ANQGSEA. This CDR3 has 15 amino acids. The CDR3 coding sequence is TGCAGCGTTGTCATTACGGCGGGATCGAACAATGAGCAGTTCTTC. This gives the protein CSVVITAGSNNEQFF.